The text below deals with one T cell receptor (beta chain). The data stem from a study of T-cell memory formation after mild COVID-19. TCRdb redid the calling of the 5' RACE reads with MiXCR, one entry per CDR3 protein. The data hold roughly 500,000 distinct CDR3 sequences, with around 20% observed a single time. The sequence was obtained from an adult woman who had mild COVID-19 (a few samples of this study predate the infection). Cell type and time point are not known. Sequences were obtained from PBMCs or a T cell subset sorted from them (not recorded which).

Written as DNA, the CDR3 is TGTGCCAGCAGGCCACAGGGGGTTGGCTACACCTTC. Translation: CASRPQGVGYTF. The V gene is TRBV2, the J gene TRBJ1-2, with TRBD1 matching over 8 bases. The CDR3 runs to 12 residues. J was trimmed by 7 bases and V by 6 bases; bases with no gene match: 4. CDR1 is SNHLY, CDR2 FYNNEI, per germline.